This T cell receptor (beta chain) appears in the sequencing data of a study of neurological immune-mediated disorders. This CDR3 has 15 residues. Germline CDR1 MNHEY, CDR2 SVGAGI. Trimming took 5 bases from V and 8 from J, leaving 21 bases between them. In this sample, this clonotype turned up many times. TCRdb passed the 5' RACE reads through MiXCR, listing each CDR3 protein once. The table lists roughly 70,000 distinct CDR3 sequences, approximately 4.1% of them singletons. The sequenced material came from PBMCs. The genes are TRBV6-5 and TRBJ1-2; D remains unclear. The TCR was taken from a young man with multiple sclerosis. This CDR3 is CASSTPHDRPGGYTF. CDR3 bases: TGTGCCAGCAGTACCCCCCACGACCGTCCGGGCGGCTACACCTTC.